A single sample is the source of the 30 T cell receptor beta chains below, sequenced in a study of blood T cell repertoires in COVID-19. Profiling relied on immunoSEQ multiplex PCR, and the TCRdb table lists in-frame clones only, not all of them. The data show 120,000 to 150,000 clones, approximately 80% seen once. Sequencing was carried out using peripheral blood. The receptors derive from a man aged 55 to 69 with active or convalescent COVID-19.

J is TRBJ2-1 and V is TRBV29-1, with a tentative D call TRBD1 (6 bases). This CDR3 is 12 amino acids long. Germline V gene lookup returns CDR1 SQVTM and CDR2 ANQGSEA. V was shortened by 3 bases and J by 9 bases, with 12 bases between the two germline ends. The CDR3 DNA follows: TGCAGCGTTGATAGCAGGGGCGGTGAGCAGTTCTTC. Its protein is CSVDSRGGEQFF.

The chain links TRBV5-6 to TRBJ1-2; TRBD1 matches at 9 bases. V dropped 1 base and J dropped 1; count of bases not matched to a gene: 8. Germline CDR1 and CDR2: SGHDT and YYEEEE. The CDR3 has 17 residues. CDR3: CASSLLGQGSYNYGYTF. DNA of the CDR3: TGTGCCAGCAGCTTGTTAGGACAGGGGAGCTATAACTATGGCTACACCTTC.

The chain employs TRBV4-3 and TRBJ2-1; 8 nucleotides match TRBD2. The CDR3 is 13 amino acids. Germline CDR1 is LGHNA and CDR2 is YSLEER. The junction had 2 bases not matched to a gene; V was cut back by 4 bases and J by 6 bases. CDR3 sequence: CASSLAGSNEQFF. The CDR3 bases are TGCGCCAGCAGCCTAGCGGGATCCAATGAGCAGTTCTTC.

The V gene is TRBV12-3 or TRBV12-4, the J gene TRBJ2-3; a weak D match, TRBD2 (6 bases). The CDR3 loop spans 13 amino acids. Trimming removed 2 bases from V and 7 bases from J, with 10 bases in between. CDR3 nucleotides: TGTGCCAGCAGTTTAAAAGGAGGGAATACGCAGTATTTT. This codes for CASSLKGGNTQYF.

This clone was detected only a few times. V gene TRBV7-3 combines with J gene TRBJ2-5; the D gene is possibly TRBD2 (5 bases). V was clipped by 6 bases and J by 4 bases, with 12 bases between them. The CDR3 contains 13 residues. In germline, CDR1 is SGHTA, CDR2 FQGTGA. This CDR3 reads CASSTEDGETQYF. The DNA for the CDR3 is TGTGCCAGCAGTACGGAGGATGGAGAGACCCAGTACTTC.

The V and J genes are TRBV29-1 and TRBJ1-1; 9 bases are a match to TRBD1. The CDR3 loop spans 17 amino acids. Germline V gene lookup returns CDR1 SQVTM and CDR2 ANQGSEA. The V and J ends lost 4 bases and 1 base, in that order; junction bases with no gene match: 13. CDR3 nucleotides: TGCAGCGTTGTAGGGCTGGGACAGGGAGTGAGGAACACTGAAGCTTTCTTT. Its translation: CSVVGLGQGVRNTEAFF.

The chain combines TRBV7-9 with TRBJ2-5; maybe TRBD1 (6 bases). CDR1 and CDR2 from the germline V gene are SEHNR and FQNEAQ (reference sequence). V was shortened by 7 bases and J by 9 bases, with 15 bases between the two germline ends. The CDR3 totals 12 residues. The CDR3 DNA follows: TGTGCCAGCACCCGACAGGAGGAAGCCCAGTACTTC. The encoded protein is CASTRQEEAQYF.

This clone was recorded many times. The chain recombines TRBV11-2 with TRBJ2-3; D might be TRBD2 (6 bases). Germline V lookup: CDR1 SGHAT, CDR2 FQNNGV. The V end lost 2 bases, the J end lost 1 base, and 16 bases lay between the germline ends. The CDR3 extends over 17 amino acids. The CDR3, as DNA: TGTGCCAGCAGCTTAAGTAGGGTCGGGAGTGGCACAGATACGCAGTATTTT. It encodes CASSLSRVGSGTDTQYF.

This CDR3 is CATSMAGGNNEQFF. For the CDR3, the DNA is TGTGCCACCAGCATGGCGGGAGGTAACAATGAGCAGTTCTTC. This chain links TRBV15 with TRBJ2-1; 8 bases are shared with TRBD2. Germline V CDR1 and CDR2: LNHNV, YYDKDF (reference sequence). V lost 4 bases to trimming and J lost 5 bases; unmatched junction nucleotides: 4. The CDR3 totals 14 residues.

The CDR3 DNA is TGCGCCAGCAGCTTGCTAGGACAGGGGCAAGAGACCCAGTACTTC. Residues: CASSLLGQGQETQYF. The chain couples TRBV5-1 to TRBJ2-5; 9 nucleotides agree with TRBD1. The CDR3 is 15 amino acids. V shed 1 base, J shed 2 bases, and the junction held 3 bases outside the gene matches. The germline V gene has CDR1 SGHRS and CDR2 YFSETQ.

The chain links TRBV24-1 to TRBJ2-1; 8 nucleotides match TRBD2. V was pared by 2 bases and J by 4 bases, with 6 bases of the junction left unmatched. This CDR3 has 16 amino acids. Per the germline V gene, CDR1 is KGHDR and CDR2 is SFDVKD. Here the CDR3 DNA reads TGTGCCACCAGTGATTATTGGACTAGCTCTTACAATGAGCAGTTCTTC. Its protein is CATSDYWTSSYNEQFF.

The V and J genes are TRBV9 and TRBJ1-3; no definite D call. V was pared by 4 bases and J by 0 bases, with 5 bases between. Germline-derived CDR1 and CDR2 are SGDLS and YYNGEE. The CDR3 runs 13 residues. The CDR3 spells CASSFRSGNTIYF. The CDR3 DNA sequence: TGTGCCAGCAGCTTTCGCTCTGGAAACACCATATATTTT.

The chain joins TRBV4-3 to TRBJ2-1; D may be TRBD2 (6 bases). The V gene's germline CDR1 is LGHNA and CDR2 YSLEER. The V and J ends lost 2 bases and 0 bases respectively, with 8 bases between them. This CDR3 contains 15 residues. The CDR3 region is CASSQSSASYNEQFF. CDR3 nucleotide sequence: TGCGCCAGCAGCCAATCTAGCGCCTCCTACAATGAGCAGTTCTTC.

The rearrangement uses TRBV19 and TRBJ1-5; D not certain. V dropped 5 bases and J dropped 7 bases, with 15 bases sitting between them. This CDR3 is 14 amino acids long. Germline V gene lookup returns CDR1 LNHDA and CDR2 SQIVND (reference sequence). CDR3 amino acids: CASSAGVLDQPQHF. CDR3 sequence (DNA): TGTGCCAGTAGTGCCGGAGTCCTCGACCAGCCCCAGCATTTT.

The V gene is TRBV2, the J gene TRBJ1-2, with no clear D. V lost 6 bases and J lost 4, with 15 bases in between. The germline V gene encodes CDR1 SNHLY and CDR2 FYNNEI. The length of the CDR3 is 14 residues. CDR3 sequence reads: CASREFLRGYGYTF. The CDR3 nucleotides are TGTGCCAGCAGGGAATTTTTACGGGGCTATGGCTACACCTTC.

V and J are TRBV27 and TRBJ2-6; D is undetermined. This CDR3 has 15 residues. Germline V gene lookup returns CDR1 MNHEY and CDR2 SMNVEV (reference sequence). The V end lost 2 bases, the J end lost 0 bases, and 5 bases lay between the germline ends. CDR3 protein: CASSLGVSGANVLTF. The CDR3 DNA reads TGTGCCAGCAGTTTAGGAGTCTCTGGGGCCAACGTCCTGACTTTC.

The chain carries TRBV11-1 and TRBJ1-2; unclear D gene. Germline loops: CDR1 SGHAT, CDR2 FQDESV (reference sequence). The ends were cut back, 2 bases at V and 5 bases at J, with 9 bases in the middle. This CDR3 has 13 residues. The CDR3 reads CASSLSTQYGYTF. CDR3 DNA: TGTGCCAGCAGCTTAAGCACTCAATATGGCTACACCTTC.

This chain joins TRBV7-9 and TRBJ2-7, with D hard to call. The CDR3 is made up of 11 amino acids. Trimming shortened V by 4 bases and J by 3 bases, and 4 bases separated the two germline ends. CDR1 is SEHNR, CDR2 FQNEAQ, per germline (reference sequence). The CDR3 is CASSSYYEQYF. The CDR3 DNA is TGTGCCAGCAGCTCCTACTACGAGCAGTACTTC.

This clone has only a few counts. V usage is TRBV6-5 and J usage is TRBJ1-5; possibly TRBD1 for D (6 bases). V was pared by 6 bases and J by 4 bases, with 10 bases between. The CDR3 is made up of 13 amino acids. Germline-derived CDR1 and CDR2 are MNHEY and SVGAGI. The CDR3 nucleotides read TGTGCCAGCAGACAGGGTTCGAATCAGCCCCAGCATTTT. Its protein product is CASRQGSNQPQHF.

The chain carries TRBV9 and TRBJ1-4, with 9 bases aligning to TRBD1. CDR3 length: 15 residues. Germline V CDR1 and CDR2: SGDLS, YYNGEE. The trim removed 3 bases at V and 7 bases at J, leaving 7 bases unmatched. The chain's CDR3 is CASSEKGDRAEKLFF. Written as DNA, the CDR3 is TGTGCCAGCAGCGAAAAAGGGGACAGGGCTGAAAAACTGTTTTTT.

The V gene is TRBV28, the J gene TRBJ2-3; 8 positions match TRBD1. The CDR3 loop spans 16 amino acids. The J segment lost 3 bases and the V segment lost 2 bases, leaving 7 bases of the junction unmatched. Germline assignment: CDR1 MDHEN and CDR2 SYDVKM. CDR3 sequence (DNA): TGTGCCAGCAGTTTAATCGGTCAGGGGGCAACAGATACGCAGTATTTT. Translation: CASSLIGQGATDTQYF.

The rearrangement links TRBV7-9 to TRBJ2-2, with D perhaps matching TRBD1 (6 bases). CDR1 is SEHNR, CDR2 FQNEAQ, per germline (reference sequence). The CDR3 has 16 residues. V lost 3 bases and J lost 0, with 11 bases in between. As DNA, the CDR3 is TGTGCCAGCAGCTTCTCAGGGGCAGCGAACACCGGGGAGCTGTTTTTT. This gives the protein CASSFSGAANTGELFF.

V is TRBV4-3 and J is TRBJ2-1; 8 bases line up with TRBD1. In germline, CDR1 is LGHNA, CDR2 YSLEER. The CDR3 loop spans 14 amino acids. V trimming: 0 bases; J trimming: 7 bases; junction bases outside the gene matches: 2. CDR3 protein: CASSQEQGENEQFF. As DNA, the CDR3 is TGCGCCAGCAGCCAAGAACAGGGGGAGAATGAGCAGTTCTTC.

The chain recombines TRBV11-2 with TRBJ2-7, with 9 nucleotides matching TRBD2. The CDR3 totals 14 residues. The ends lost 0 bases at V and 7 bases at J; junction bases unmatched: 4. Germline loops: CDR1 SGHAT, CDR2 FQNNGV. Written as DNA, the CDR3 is TGTGCCAGCAGCTTAGAGGTAGCGGGAGCGGAGCAGTACTTC. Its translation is CASSLEVAGAEQYF.

The CDR3 loop is CASSPLRGGRAGELFF. The CDR3 DNA sequence: TGTGCCAGTAGCCCCCTCCGGGGGGGCCGGGCCGGGGAGCTGTTTTTT. The chain links TRBV19 to TRBJ2-2; TRBD2 agrees at 8 bases. With V trimmed by 6 bases and J by 6 bases, 12 bases remained unmatched. Germline CDR1 reads LNHDA; CDR2 reads SQIVND (reference sequence). This CDR3 contains 16 residues.

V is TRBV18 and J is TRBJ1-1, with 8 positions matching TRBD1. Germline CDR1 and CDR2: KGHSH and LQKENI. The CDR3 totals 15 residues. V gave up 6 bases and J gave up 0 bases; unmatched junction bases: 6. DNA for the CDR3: TGTGCCAGCTCCCACGACAGGGGATTGAACACTGAAGCTTTCTTT. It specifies CASSHDRGLNTEAFF.

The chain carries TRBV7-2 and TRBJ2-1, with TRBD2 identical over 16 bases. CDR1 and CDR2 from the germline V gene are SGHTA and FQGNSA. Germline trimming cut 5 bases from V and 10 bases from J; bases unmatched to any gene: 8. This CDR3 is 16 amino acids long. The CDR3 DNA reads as TGTGCCAGCAGCCCGCCGGGACTAGCGGGAGGGCCAGAGCAGTTCTTC. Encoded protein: CASSPPGLAGGPEQFF.

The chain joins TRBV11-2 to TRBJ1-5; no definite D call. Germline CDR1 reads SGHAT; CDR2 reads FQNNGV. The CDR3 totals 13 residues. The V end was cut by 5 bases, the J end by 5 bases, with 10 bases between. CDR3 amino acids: CASSISLDQPQHF. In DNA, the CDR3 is TGTGCCAGCAGCATTTCCCTTGATCAGCCCCAGCATTTT.

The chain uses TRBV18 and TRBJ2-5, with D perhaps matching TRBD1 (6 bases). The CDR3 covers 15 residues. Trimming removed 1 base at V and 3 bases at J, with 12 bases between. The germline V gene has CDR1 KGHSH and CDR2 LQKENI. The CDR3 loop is CASSPLRDTKETQYF. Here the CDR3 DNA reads TGTGCCAGCTCACCACTCCGGGACACCAAAGAGACCCAGTACTTC.

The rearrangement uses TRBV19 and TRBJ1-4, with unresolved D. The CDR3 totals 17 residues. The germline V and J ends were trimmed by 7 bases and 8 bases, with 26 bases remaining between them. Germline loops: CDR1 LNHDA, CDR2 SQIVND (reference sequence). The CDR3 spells CASTPGPGRAVREKLFF. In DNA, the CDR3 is TGTGCCAGTACCCCCGGGCCGGGGAGGGCCGTTAGGGAAAAACTGTTTTTT.